The entry below describes one TCR beta chain. The antigen remains undetermined. These data are taken from a study of CD8 T cells in ankylosing spondylitis. TCR beta libraries were made by quantitative 5'-RACE with molecular barcodes. From the 5' RACE reads, TCRdb called clonotypes with MiXCR, one entry per CDR3 protein. The sample yields around 540,000 distinct CDR3 sequences, approximately 12% seen once. This CDR3 has 13 residues. Trimming pared 3 bases from V and 5 bases from J, leaving 10 bases between. The study's findings and limits: Disease-linked clones reportedly showed significant enrichment in matched ankylosing spondylitis synovial fluid. Seven to nine highly homologous variants formed a TCR beta motif that appeared characteristic of ankylosing spondylitis blood. Clones linked to the disease showed a CD8+ phenotype. They occurred at relatively low frequencies in peripheral blood.

This clonotype originated in a male donor with ankylosing spondylitis. Sequencing was carried out using blood, either unsorted or a sorted T cell fraction (not recorded which). This chain uses TRBV12-3 or TRBV12-4 with TRBJ1-1; tentative D call: TRBD1 (6 bases). CDR3 protein: CASSFGQKTEAFF. Here the CDR3 DNA reads TGTGCCAGCAGTTTCGGACAGAAAACTGAAGCTTTCTTT.